This is a list of T cell receptor beta chains from one sample in a study of immune characterization of retroperitoneal liposarcoma. TCRdb redid the calling of the PCR reads with MiXCR, one entry per CDR3 protein. The sample consists of 9,500 to 13,000 distinct CDR3 sequences, around a quarter of them appearing once. The sequenced material came from tumor tissue. All receptors come from a female donor with retroperitoneal liposarcoma. The CDR3 runs from the conserved cysteine through the conserved F or W. A D gene is named only where the DNA matches it firmly. Only part of the rows carry a size: once, few, many, or a class if the clone is expanded.

>TRBJ2-1|TRBD2|few|TRBV27
TGTGCCAGCAGTTTATTGCCCCTTTCGACTAGCGGGCCCCAAGAGACCCAGTTCTTC
CASSLLPLSTSGPQETQFF
>TRBJ2-3|NA|NA|TRBV6-1
TGTGCCACCGATAAGTCTGCGGGATACACAGATACGCAGTATTTT
CATDKSAGYTDTQYF
>TRBJ1-5|NA|medium-sized|TRBV7-2
TGTGCCAGCAGCCCGTGGGGGGGCGCAAATCAGCCCCAGCATTTT
CASSPWGGANQPQHF
>TRBJ2-1|TRBD2|medium-sized|TRBV6-1
TGTGCCAGCAGAAACCCGGGACTACACAACGAAGAGTTCTTC
CASRNPGLHNEEFF
>TRBJ1-1|NA|NA|TRBV27
TGTGCCAGCAGTTCGGACGTGAACACTGAAGCTTTCTTT
CASSSDVNTEAFF
>TRBJ2-1|NA|many|TRBV6-1
TGTGCCAGCAGTGAAGAGAGGGGAGAGACCCAGTTCTTC
CASSEERGETQFF
>TRBJ2-1|TRBD1|once|TRBV5-3
TGTGCCAGCAGCTCGCCGGGACAGGGTGTCTACGAGCAGTTCTTC
CASSSPGQGVYEQFF
>TRBJ2-1|TRBD1|NA|TRBV6-1
TGTGCCAGCAGTGAAAGGGCCGGGACAGGGCCAGTCGAGCAGTTCTTC
CASSERAGTGPVEQFF
>TRBJ2-7|NA|medium-sized|TRBV27
TGTGCCAGCAGGTTAAGGGGAGCAAGGGTGCAAGCAGGGGAGGTCGAGCAGTACTTC
CASRLRGARVQAGEVEQYF
>TRBJ2-7|TRBD2|NA|TRBV11-1
TGTGCCAGCAGCTTAGCCTCCGGGAGGGCCCGCGAGCAGTACTTC
CASSLASGRAREQYF
>TRBJ2-1|TRBD1|NA|TRBV28
TGTGCCAGCAGTTTTCTGGGACAGGGCCACAATGAGCAGTTCTTC
CASSFLGQGHNEQFF
>TRBJ2-1|NA|medium-sized|TRBV7-2
TGTGCCAGCAGCTTAGACACAGGCTCCTACAATGAGCAGTTCTTC
CASSLDTGSYNEQFF
>TRBJ1-5|NA|medium-sized|TRBV10-1
TGCGCCAGTTTCGCTCAGGGGATGAAGCAGCCCCAGCATTTT
CASFAQGMKQPQHF
>TRBJ1-2|TRBD1|few|TRBV7-9
TGTGCCAGCAGCCCAATCGACAGGGCGTGGGGTGGCTACACCTTC
CASSPIDRAWGGYTF
>TRBJ2-3|NA|NA|TRBV6-1
TGTGCCAGCAGTGAATATGATGGGGCGGACACAGATACGCAGTATTTT
CASSEYDGADTDTQYF
>TRBJ2-3|NA|NA|TRBV7-3
TGTGCCAGCAGCTTAAGCCCCTTGGATACGCAGTATTTT
CASSLSPLDTQYF
>TRBJ2-1|NA|medium-sized|TRBV7-6
TGTGCCAGCAGCTTAGGCCCCACCCAGGATGGCTATGAGCAGTTCTTC
CASSLGPTQDGYEQFF
>TRBJ2-1|TRBD1|NA|TRBV12-3/TRBV12-4
TGTGCCAGCAGGAGACAGGGGGGAAACTACGAGCAGTTCTTC
CASRRQGGNYEQFF
>TRBJ2-7|NA|few|TRBV27
TGTGCCAGCCGGGCGGGAGCAGGGGGGAAACCTTACAATGAGCAGTACTTC
CASRAGAGGKPYNEQYF
>TRBJ2-1|TRBD2|many|TRBV24-1
TGTGCCACCAGTGAACCGGGACTAGCGGGAGGGCAGACCTACAATGAGCAGTTCTTC
CATSEPGLAGGQTYNEQFF
>TRBJ2-4|NA|NA|TRBV10-3
TGTGCCATCAGTGCGGAGACCGGAGTGGACATTCAGTACTTC
CAISAETGVDIQYF
>TRBJ2-1|TRBD1|many|TRBV7-2
TGTGCCAGCCAAATCGACAGGGGCGCCTACAATGAGCAGTTCTTC
CASQIDRGAYNEQFF
>TRBJ2-1|TRBD2|few|TRBV11-2
TGTGCCAGCAGCTTAGCCGGACTAGCGGGAGTTGGAGAGCAGTTCTTC
CASSLAGLAGVGEQFF
>TRBJ1-2|NA|NA|TRBV7-8
TGTGCCAGCAGCTTTAGCGTGGCGGCCTTCGAGGGCTACACCTTC
CASSFSVAAFEGYTF
>TRBJ2-3|TRBD2|once|TRBV11-3
TGTGCCAGCAGCACCATAGCGGGAGGGCCGGGTTATACGCAGTATTTT
CASSTIAGGPGYTQYF
>TRBJ2-1|NA|few|TRBV14
TGTGCCAGCAGCCAGGATTCGTGGCTAGGGGACGAGCAGTTCTTC
CASSQDSWLGDEQFF
>TRBJ1-5|NA|NA|TRBV12-3/TRBV12-4
TGTGCCAGCAGTTTAGGGCAGAACAATCAGCCCCAGCATTTT
CASSLGQNNQPQHF
>TRBJ2-2|NA|NA|TRBV28
TGTGCCAGCAGTACCTCTGGGGCACGGGCCGGGGAGCTGTTTTTT
CASSTSGARAGELFF
>TRBJ2-7|NA|medium-sized|TRBV6-1
TGTGCCGCCAGCCATTTCTACGAGCAGTACTTC
CAASHFYEQYF
>TRBJ2-1|NA|NA|TRBV11-3
TGTGCCAGCAGCTCCAGGGCCCCATACAATGAGCAGTTCTTC
CASSSRAPYNEQFF
>TRBJ2-4|TRBD2|once|TRBV7-9
TGTGCCAGCAGCTCCGCCCCGGGACTAGCGGGGGGGATAGATGAGCAGTACTTC
CASSSAPGLAGGIDEQYF
>TRBJ2-4|TRBD2|many|TRBV12-3/TRBV12-4
TGTGCCAGCAGTTTATGGGACCGACCCCGGGGGGACATTCAGTACTTC
CASSLWDRPRGDIQYF
>TRBJ2-1|TRBD2|many|TRBV12-3/TRBV12-4
TGTGCCAGCAGTTTTCTCAGGGGGCGACTAGCGGGAGAGAATGAGCAGTTCTTC
CASSFLRGRLAGENEQFF
>TRBJ2-4|TRBD2|few|TRBV6-1
TGTGCCAGCAGGTTAGCGGGAGGGACAAGGATTAACATTCAGTACTTC
CASRLAGGTRINIQYF
>TRBJ2-3|TRBD1|few|TRBV11-3
TGTGCCAGCAGCTTTCGGACAGGGGCAGACACAGATACGCAGTATTTT
CASSFRTGADTDTQYF
>TRBJ1-6|NA|few|TRBV6-1
TGTGCCAGCAGTGAAGCTCCGGCCGGGGGTTCACCCCTCCACTTT
CASSEAPAGGSPLHF
>TRBJ2-3|TRBD1|NA|TRBV6-6
TGTGCCAGCAGTGATGGACAGGGTAGGAGGACAGATACGCAGTATTTT
CASSDGQGRRTDTQYF
>TRBJ2-5|NA|medium-sized|TRBV7-8
TGTGCCAGCAGCTTAGAGGGCCGGAGCCCGTTGGAGACCCAGTACTTC
CASSLEGRSPLETQYF
>TRBJ1-5|NA|NA|TRBV12-3/TRBV12-4
TGTGCCAGCACTTTAGGTGGCTCAAATCAGCCCCAGCATTTT
CASTLGGSNQPQHF
>TRBJ1-2|NA|medium-sized|TRBV7-6
TGTGCCAGCAGCTTAGAGGCGGTAGGCTATGGCTACACCTTC
CASSLEAVGYGYTF
>TRBJ2-1|NA|NA|TRBV6-1
TGTGCCAGCAGTATACGGGGGACCCAGTTCTTC
CASSIRGTQFF
>TRBJ2-7|NA|many|TRBV7-2
TGTGCCAGCAGCTTGAGGCGGGACTACGAGCAGTACTTC
CASSLRRDYEQYF
>TRBJ2-7|NA|NA|TRBV7-6
TGTGCCAGCAGTTCCGCTTACAATGAGCAGTACTTC
CASSSAYNEQYF
>TRBJ2-1|NA|medium-sized|TRBV6-1
TGTGCCAGCAGTGAAGGAGCAGGGGGGAGCTCCTACAATGAGCAGTTCTTC
CASSEGAGGSSYNEQFF
>TRBJ2-3|NA|NA|TRBV6-4
TGTGCCAGCAGTGAATGGTCCACAGATACGCAGTATTTT
CASSEWSTDTQYF
>TRBJ1-4|NA|many|TRBV6-1
TGTGCCAGCAGTGAAACATCAACTAATGAAAAACTGTTTTTT
CASSETSTNEKLFF
>TRBJ2-1|TRBD2|medium-sized|TRBV11-3
TGTGCCAGCAGCGGTAGCGGGGGACCCTACAATGAGCAGTTCTTC
CASSGSGGPYNEQFF
>TRBJ1-5|TRBD1|few|TRBV10-2
TGCGCCAGCAGTGAGCCTGGACAGGCCGGACAGCCCCAGCATTTT
CASSEPGQAGQPQHF
>TRBJ2-1|TRBD2|NA|TRBV12-3/TRBV12-4
TGTGCCAGCAGTTTCTATCGTCGGGAGGGTCACAATGAGCAGTTCTTC
CASSFYRREGHNEQFF
>TRBJ1-6|NA|medium-sized|TRBV6-6
TGTGCCAGCAGTTACCGGGAGGCGGATTCACCCCTCCACTTT
CASSYREADSPLHF
>TRBJ2-3|TRBD2|NA|TRBV4-3
TGCGCCAGCAGCCAAGATCGAAGCGGGGCTAGCACAGATACGCAGTATTTT
CASSQDRSGASTDTQYF
>TRBJ1-3|NA|NA|TRBV12-3/TRBV12-4
TGTGCCAGCAGTCTACTTGCGTTGGCTGTCTTAAACACCATATATTTT
CASSLLALAVLNTIYF
>TRBJ2-5|NA|few|TRBV12-3/TRBV12-4
TGTGCCAGCAGGATCCGATCCTACAATGAGCAGTACTTC
CASRIRSYNEQYF
>TRBJ2-5|TRBD2|many|TRBV12-3/TRBV12-4
TGTGCCAGCAGTACTCGACTAGCGGGATCCTACAATGAGCAGTACTTC
CASSTRLAGSYNEQYF
>TRBJ2-2|TRBD2|many|TRBV6-1
TGTGCCAGCAGCTTAGCGGGAGTAGGAACCGGGGAGCTGTTTTTT
CASSLAGVGTGELFF
>TRBJ2-5|TRBD2|NA|TRBV27
TGTGCCAGCAGATCCCACGGGGGGGCCCAAGAGACCCAGTACTTC
CASRSHGGAQETQYF
>TRBJ1-1|NA|many|TRBV7-6
TGTGCCAGCAGCTTAAATACGGGACACCTGAACACTGAAGCTTTCTTT
CASSLNTGHLNTEAFF